The present T cell receptor (beta chain) was sequenced within a study of cytomegalovirus exposure and HLA in healthy donors. Study-wide results and limits: Immune exposure data for these donors was limited to CMV serostatus.

With 60 Vbeta and 13 Jbeta primers, the PCR was carried out. Libraries were prepared by immunoSEQ multiplex PCR; TCRdb keeps only in-frame clonotypes and omits some of them. The sample gives some 150,000 clones, more than 65% of which show up once; approximately 1.5% is in the top ten. Every donor was a healthy person donating bone marrow. Points on this clone: Its antigen is as yet unknown.

The source material was PBMCs. The sequence came from a male donor in good health and CMV-seronegative.

CDR3 DNA sequence: TGTGCCAGCAGATTCGATAGATATGGCTACACCTTC. Translating it yields CASRFDRYGYTF. The chain combines TRBV28 with TRBJ1-2; D ambiguous. Trimming shortened V by 6 bases and J by 5 bases, and 10 bases separated the two germline ends. This CDR3 spans 12 amino acids. Germline values: CDR1 MDHEN, CDR2 SYDVKM.